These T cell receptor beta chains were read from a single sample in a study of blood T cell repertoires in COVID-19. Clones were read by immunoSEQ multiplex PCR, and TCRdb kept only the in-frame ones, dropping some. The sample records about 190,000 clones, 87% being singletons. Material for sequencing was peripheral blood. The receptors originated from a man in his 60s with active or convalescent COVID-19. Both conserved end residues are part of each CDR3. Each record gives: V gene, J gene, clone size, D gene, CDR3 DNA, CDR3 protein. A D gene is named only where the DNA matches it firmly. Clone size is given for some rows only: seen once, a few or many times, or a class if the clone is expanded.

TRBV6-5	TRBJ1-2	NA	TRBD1	TGTGCCAGCAGTCCCGGGGACAGGGATGGCTACACCTTC	CASSPGDRDGYTF
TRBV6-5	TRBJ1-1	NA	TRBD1	TGTGCCAGCAGAGTTACAGGGGGCACTGAAGCTTTCTTT	CASRVTGGTEAFF
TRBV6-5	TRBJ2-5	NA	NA	TGTGCCAGCGTACCACAGGGATCACAAGAGACCCAGTACTTC	CASVPQGSQETQYF
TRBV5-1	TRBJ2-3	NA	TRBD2	TGCGCCAGCAGCCGGGGACTAGCGGGGGCCACAGATACGCAGTATTTT	CASSRGLAGATDTQYF
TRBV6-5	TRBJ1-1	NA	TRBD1	TGTGCCAGCAGGAGGGACAGGGAGTTGAACACTGAAGCTTTCTTT	CASRRDRELNTEAFF
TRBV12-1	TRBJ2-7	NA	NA	TGTGCCAGCAGCCGAACTCTAGCGGGGGGCCCTCCCTACGAGCAGTACTTC	CASSRTLAGGPPYEQYF
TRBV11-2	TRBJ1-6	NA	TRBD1	TGTGCCAGCAGCTTTACAGGGGGTGTAAATTCACCCCTCCACTTT	CASSFTGGVNSPLHF
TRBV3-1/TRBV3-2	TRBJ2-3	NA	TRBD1	TGTGCCAGCAGCCACGCCGACAGGGTCACGCAGTATTTT	CASSHADRVTQYF
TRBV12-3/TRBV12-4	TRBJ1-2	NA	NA	TGTGCCAGCAGTTTAGACAGGGCGGCTGGCTACACCTTC	CASSLDRAAGYTF
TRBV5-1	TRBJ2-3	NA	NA	TGCGCCAGCAGCTTGGTGAGAGAGGATACGCAGTATTTT	CASSLVREDTQYF
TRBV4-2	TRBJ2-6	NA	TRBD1	TGTGCCAGCAGCCAAGGCCTCGGGACAGGAAAGGACTCTGGGGCCAACGTCCTGACTTTC	CASSQGLGTGKDSGANVLTF
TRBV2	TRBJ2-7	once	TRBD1	TGTGCCAGCAGGCACAGGAGAAGTGGGGGCCAGGGGGCCTACGAGCAGTACTTC	CASRHRRSGGQGAYEQYF
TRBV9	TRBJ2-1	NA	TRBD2	TGTGCCAGCAGCTTAACTCCGGGACTAGCGATGAATGAGCAGTTCTTC	CASSLTPGLAMNEQFF
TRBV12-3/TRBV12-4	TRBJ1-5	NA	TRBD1	TGTGCCAGCAGTTATACAGGGGATCAGCCCCAGCATTTT	CASSYTGDQPQHF
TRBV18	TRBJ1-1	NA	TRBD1	TGTGCCAGCTCCGATTACAGGGGAGGCACTGAAGCTTTCTTT	CASSDYRGGTEAFF
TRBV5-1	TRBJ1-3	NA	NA	TGCGCCAGCAGTTTGAGTCAAGGGGCGAGGAACACCATATATTTT	CASSLSQGARNTIYF
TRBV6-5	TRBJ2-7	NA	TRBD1	TGTGCCACGCCGGGACAGGGTTCACACGAGCAGTACTTC	CATPGQGSHEQYF
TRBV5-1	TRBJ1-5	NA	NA	TGCGCCAGCAGCCAAGACGGGACACTGAATCAGCCCCAGCATTTT	CASSQDGTLNQPQHF
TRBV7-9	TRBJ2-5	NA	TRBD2	TGTGCCAGCAGCTTAAGCGGGGAGGAGACCCAGTACTTC	CASSLSGEETQYF
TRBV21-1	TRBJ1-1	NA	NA	TGTGCCAGCAGCAAACGACAGGGGGCTGATCAAGCTTTCTTT	CASSKRQGADQAFF
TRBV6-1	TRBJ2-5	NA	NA	TGTGCCAGCAGTGAAGAAGTCTCCCGAGGCCCAAGAGAGACCCAGTACTTC	CASSEEVSRGPRETQYF
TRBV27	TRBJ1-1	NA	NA	TGTGCCAGCAGTGCCCAGGGAAACACTGAAGCTTTCTTT	CASSAQGNTEAFF
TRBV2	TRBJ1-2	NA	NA	TGTGCCAGCAAGGAGGGCGCGGGCTATGGCTACACCTTC	CASKEGAGYGYTF
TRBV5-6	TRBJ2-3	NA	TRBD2	TGTGCCAGCAGCTTGGGTATAGCGGGACTTACAGATACGCAGTATTTT	CASSLGIAGLTDTQYF
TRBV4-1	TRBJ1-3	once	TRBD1	TGCGCCAGCAGCCTCGATCGAGGGGGCCCCTCTGGAAACACCATATATTTT	CASSLDRGGPSGNTIYF
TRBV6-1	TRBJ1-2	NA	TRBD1	TGTGCCAGCAGTGAAGACCGAGACAGGGTCGGTGGCTACACCTTC	CASSEDRDRVGGYTF
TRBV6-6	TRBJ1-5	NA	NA	TGTGCCAGCAGCCATGGACAGATCAATCAGCCCCAGCATTTT	CASSHGQINQPQHF
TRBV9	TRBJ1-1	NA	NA	TGTGCCAGCAGCGTAGGGCAGGCCACTGAAGCTTTCTTT	CASSVGQATEAFF
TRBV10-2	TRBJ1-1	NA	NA	TGCGCCAGCAGTGGATTGACTGGTTGGAGGAAGGACGGAAAGGGGGTAAACTGGAACACTGAAGCTTTCTTT	CASSGLTGWRKDGKGVNWNTEAFF
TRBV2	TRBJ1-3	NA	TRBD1	TGTGCCAGCAGAACAGACGGGACAGCTTCTGGAAACACCATATATTTT	CASRTDGTASGNTIYF
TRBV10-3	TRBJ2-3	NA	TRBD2	TGTGCCATCAGGACCTCGACTTTAGCGGGGGGGCAGGTAGATACGCAGTATTTT	CAIRTSTLAGGQVDTQYF
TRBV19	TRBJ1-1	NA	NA	TGTGCCAGTAGTATAGGGACAGAGATTGAAGCTTTCTTT	CASSIGTEIEAFF
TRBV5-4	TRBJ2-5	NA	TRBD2	TGTGCCAGCAGTCCGGGGAGGGGCGGGAAAGAGACCCAGTACTTC	CASSPGRGGKETQYF
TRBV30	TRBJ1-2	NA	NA	TGTGCCTGGAGTAATCAGGGCAACTATGGCTACACCTTC	CAWSNQGNYGYTF
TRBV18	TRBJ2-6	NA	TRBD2	TGTGCCAGCTCACCTACCATGGGACTAGCCTCTGGGGCCAACGTCCTGACTTTC	CASSPTMGLASGANVLTF
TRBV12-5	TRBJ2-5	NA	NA	TGTGCTAGTGGTTCTACAGGAGAGGAGGAGACCCAGTACTTC	CASGSTGEEETQYF
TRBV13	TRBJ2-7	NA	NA	TGTGCCAGCAGCTCCGTGCAGGGTTTCTCCTACGAGCAGTACTTC	CASSSVQGFSYEQYF
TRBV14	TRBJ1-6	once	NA	TGTGCCAGCAGCCATACAGCTTATAATTCACCCCTCCACTTT	CASSHTAYNSPLHF
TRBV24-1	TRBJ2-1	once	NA	TGTGCCACCAGTGATACACGATCGACAGCCTACAATGAGCAGTTCTTC	CATSDTRSTAYNEQFF
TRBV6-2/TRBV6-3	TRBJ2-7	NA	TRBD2	TGTGCCAGCAGTTACCCACTCATAGCGGGGGGAACCTACGAGCAGTACTTC	CASSYPLIAGGTYEQYF
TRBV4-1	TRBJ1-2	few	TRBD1	TGCGCCAGCAGCCAACCCCTTCGGGACAGTCAAGGTGGCTACACCTTC	CASSQPLRDSQGGYTF
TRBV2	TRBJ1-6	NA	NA	TGTGCCAGCACTAACTGGCCCGATAGCTCACCCCTCCACTTT	CASTNWPDSSPLHF
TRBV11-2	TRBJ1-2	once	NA	TGTGCCAGCAGCTTAGTGGCCCAGGGATATGGCTACACCTTC	CASSLVAQGYGYTF
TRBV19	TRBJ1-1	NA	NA	TGTGCCAGTAGTTCCCGGGGGGGCGCCACTGAAGCTTTCTTT	CASSSRGGATEAFF
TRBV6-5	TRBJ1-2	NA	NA	TGTGCCAGCAGTTACTCGCCAGGGCAGAACTATGGCTACACCTTC	CASSYSPGQNYGYTF
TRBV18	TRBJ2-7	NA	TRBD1	TGTGCCAGCTCGACCGGGACAGGGACCTACGAGCAGTACTTC	CASSTGTGTYEQYF
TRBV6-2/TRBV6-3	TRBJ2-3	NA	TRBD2	TGTGCCAGCAGTTCGCTAGCGGGGGGGCCCTTCCTCACAGATACGCAGTATTTT	CASSSLAGGPFLTDTQYF
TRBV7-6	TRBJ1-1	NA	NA	TGTGCCAGCAGCTCCCCCGGTGGGCAGCCGAACACTGAAGCTTTCTTT	CASSSPGGQPNTEAFF
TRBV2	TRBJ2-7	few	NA	TGTGCCAGCAGTTGGGGCGACGAGCAGTACTTC	CASSWGDEQYF
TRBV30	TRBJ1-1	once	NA	TGTGCCTGGAAGGGACAAGCGAGGACTGAAGCTTTCTTT	CAWKGQARTEAFF
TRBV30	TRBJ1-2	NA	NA	TGTGCCTGGAAGGTTCTGGGGGGGCCTAACTATGGCTACACCTTC	CAWKVLGGPNYGYTF
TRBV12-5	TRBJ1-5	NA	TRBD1	TGTGCTAGTTCAGGGGGCGGAAATCAGCCCCAGCATTTT	CASSGGGNQPQHF
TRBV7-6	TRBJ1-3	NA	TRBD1	TGTGCCAGCAGCTCGACAGGGTCACTGGGAAACACCATATATTTT	CASSSTGSLGNTIYF
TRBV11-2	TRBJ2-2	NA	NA	TGTGCCAGCAGCTTAGATCGTCTACCTACCGGGGAGCTGTTTTTT	CASSLDRLPTGELFF
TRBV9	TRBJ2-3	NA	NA	TGTGCCAGCAGCGCGGGGGGCACAGATACGCAGTATTTT	CASSAGGTDTQYF
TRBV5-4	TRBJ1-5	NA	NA	TGTGCCAGCAGCAGTAACAGGGTAGGAAATCAGCCCCAGCATTTT	CASSSNRVGNQPQHF
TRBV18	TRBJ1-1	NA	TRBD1	TGTGCCAGCTCACCGTCGACAGGGAGCGAAGCTTTCTTT	CASSPSTGSEAFF